This TCR beta chain comes out of a study of OX40 agonist ivuxolimab in advanced cancers. For the study at large: In this trial design, patients received ivuxolimab intravenously at 0.01 to 10 mg/kg every 2 weeks. Study-wide results and caveats: Clonal expansion was seen in CD4+ and CD8+ blood T cells by week 6 at 0.1 to 3.0 mg/kg.

To note about this clone: Its antigen is undetermined.

Libraries were prepared by immunoSEQ multiplex PCR; TCRdb keeps only in-frame clonotypes and omits some of them. The repertoire has about 50,000 clones, roughly nine tenths of them found once; the top ten carry around 14%. The receptor was isolated from an adult with an advanced solid tumor such as melanoma, head and neck, liver or kidney cancer. The source was CD4+ or CD8+ T cells sorted from blood, collected in a trial of the OX40 agonist ivuxolimab.

CDR3 nucleotide sequence: TGTGCCAGCAGCGTAGAGGCTAGCGGGGGGGCCTTCAATGAGCAGTTCTTC. This codes for CASSVEASGGAFNEQFF. V gene TRBV9 combines with J gene TRBJ2-1; 12 nucleotides match TRBD2. This CDR3 is 17 amino acids long. Germline lookup yields CDR1 SGDLS and CDR2 YYNGEE. The V gene end was trimmed by 0 bases and the J gene end by 6 bases; junction bases not matched to a gene: 7.